The 9 T cell receptor beta chains given below trace back to one sample, sequenced in a study of regulatory T cells in long-lasting Graves disease. Time point meaning: newly diagnosed GD, antithyroid drugs for less than 3 months. With RNA extracted from PBMCs as input, the TCR library was made. Building of the TCR beta libraries involved iRepertoire HTBI primers and Arm-PCR of CDR3 regions. MiXCR was run by TCRdb on the multiplex PCR reads, yielding one entry per CDR3 protein. The sample yields around 500,000 distinct CDR3 sequences, roughly 13% seen once. The data also belong to a second study, concerning T cells in Graves' hyperthyroidism and ophthalmopathy.

The specimen was peripheral blood mononuclear cells (PBMCs), collected at new diagnosis, from a patient treated with antithyroid drugs. All receptors come from a man aged 25-40 years with Graves disease.

V is TRBV27 and J is TRBJ1-2, with 8 bases aligning to TRBD1. The CDR3 length is 14 residues. Unmatched junction bases numbered 6, after V lost 6 bases and J lost 3 bases. Germline loops: CDR1 MNHEY, CDR2 SMNVEV (reference sequence). CDR3 loop: CASRGQGSDYGYTF. CDR3 DNA: TGTGCCAGCAGAGGACAGGGTTCGGACTATGGCTACACCTTC.

This clonotype was detected many times. This sequence joins TRBV2 and TRBJ2-4, with a possible D match to TRBD2 (6 bases). The CDR3 covers 12 residues. The V end was cut by 2 bases, the J end by 14 bases, with 13 bases between. From germline, CDR1 is SNHLY and CDR2 FYNNEI. CDR3 sequence: CASSENRGGEYF. CDR3 sequence (DNA): TGTGCCAGCAGTGAAAATCGGGGCGGGGAGTACTTC. The full variable domain, in which reference TRBV2 and TRBJ2-4 provide the parts outside the CDR3, is EPEVTQTPSHQVTQMGQEVILRCVPISNHLYFYWYRQILGQKVEFLVSFYNNEISEKSEIFDDQFSVERPDGSNFTLKIRSTKLEDSAMYFCASSENRGGEYFGAGTRLSVL.

This rearrangement joins TRBV27 to TRBJ2-2; D uncertain. Trimming shortened V by 5 bases and J by 1 base, and 8 bases separated the two germline ends. Germline values: CDR1 MNHEY, CDR2 SMNVEV (reference sequence). The CDR3 sequence is 14 residues long. In nucleotides, the CDR3 is TGTGCCAGCAGTACATCGGTGAACACCGGGGAGCTGTTTTTT. Its translation: CASSTSVNTGELFF.

This clonotype was seen at least ten times. The chain joins TRBV29-1 to TRBJ2-1, with TRBD2 matching over 11 bases. The CDR3 has 20 residues. V lost 2 bases, J lost 10 bases, and 25 bases stayed unmatched. CDR1 is SQVTM, CDR2 ANQGSEA, per germline. The CDR3 nucleotides read TGCAGCGTTGAACGAGGCAAATCCGGCCGACTACTAGCGGGAGAAGGGGAGCAGTTCTTC. Translated, it gives CSVERGKSGRLLAGEGEQFF.

To note about this clonotype: Germline and junction disagree at one end, which may indicate a read error. The chain has TRBV5-5 and TRBJ2-1; 8 bases agree with TRBD2. Germline lookup yields CDR1 SGHKS and CDR2 YYEKEE (reference sequence). CDR3 length equals 15 residues. This CDR3 reads CASSGGGGRADEQFF. As DNA, the CDR3 is TGCGCCAGCAGCGGGGGCGGGGGGAGGGCTGATGAGCAGTTCTTC.

This clonotype was seen ten or more times. The CDR3, as DNA: TGTGCCAGCAGGGATCTCCGGGGGCAGGGGAACACCGGGGAGCTGTTTTTT. Translation: CASRDLRGQGNTGELFF. The V gene is TRBV7-9, the J gene TRBJ2-2; D might be TRBD1 or TRBD2, each matching 6 bases. The CDR3 runs to 17 residues. Between the trimmed V and J ends, which lost 6 bases and 1 base, there was a span of 18 bases. CDR1 is SEHNR and CDR2 is FQNEAQ in the germline V gene (reference sequence).

In this sample, this clonotype turned up a few times. The gene calls are TRBV20-1 and TRBJ2-1, with D unclear. V was shortened by 4 bases and J by 3 bases, with 16 bases between the two germline ends. CDR1 is DFQATT, CDR2 SNEGSKA, per germline (reference sequence). The CDR3 consists of 15 residues. CDR3 nucleotide sequence: TGCAGTGCTACGGCGGCGCGACGGAACTACAATGAGCAGTTCTTC. This translates into CSATAARRNYNEQFF.

Many counts were recorded for this clonotype. The chain joins TRBV2 to TRBJ2-2; TRBD1 is a possible D gene (6 bases). The CDR3 is made up of 13 amino acids. Trimming took 1 base from V and 7 from J, leaving 7 bases between them. The V gene's germline CDR1 is SNHLY and CDR2 FYNNEI. The CDR3 spells CASSEEGVGELFF. Written as DNA, the CDR3 is TGTGCCAGCAGTGAAGAGGGGGTCGGGGAGCTGTTTTTT.

In its sample, this clonotype was seen many times. The junction departs from germline at one end; a sequencing error may be responsible. The gene calls are TRBV5-1 and TRBJ1-1; D remains unclear. This CDR3 contains 13 residues. The germline gives CDR1 SGHRS, CDR2 YFSETQ. As DNA, the CDR3 is TGTGCCAGCAGCAGTGAGATGAACACTGAAGCTTTCTTT. It yields the protein CASSSEMNTEAFF.